Below, one T cell receptor beta chain is given with its context. What it binds is not known. The data belong to a study of CXCR3-negative and CXCR3-positive naive CD8 T cells. TRB cDNA was prepared as libraries by UMI-labeled 5' RACE. TCRdb reprocessed the 5' RACE reads and stores each CDR3 protein as one record, lacking DNA. The specimen's table records 75,000 to 90,000 distinct CDR3 sequences. Study findings and constraints: When CXCR3-positive naive cells were set against CXCR3-negative naive cells, the former had more hydrophobic TRB CDR3s. Both naive subsets showed comparably high diversity, and memory CD8+ cells showed much lower diversity.

Naive CD8+ T cells carried a CD45RO-CCR7+CD27+CD95- phenotype. Germline loops: CDR1 SNHLY, CDR2 FYNNEI. CDR3 length equals 14 residues. The sequenced sample consisted of naive CXCR3+ CD8+ T cells from blood. Stated subset: CD45RO-CCR7+CD27+CD95- naive CD8+ T cells expressing CXCR3 (TNR3+). The sequence came from a human donor in good health. Some clones in this sample may be carry-over from other donors' samples. The chain joins TRBV2 to TRBJ1-4; TCRdb designates TRBD1, a call that cannot be tested without DNA. The CDR3: CASNEGGRLEKLFF. The whole variable domain, remainder taken from reference TRBV2 and TRBJ1-4, is EPEVTQTPSHQVTQMGQEVILRCVPISNHLYFYWYRQILGQKVEFLVSFYNNEISEKSEIFDDQFSVERPDGSNFTLKIRSTKLEDSAMYFCASNEGGRLEKLFFGSGTQLSVL.